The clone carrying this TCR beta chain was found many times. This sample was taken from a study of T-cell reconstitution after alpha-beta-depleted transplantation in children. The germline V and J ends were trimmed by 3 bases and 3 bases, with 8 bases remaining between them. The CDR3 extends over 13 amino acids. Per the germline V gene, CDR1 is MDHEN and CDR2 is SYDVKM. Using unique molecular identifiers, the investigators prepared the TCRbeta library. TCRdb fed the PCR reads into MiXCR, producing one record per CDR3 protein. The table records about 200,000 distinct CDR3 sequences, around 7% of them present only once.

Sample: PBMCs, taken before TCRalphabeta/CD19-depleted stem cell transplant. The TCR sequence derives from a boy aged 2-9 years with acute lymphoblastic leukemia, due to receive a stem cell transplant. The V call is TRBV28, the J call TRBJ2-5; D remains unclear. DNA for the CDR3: TGTGCCAGCAGTTTTCTGGGTAAAGAGACCCAGTACTTC. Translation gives CASSFLGKETQYF.